A single sample gave rise to the 30 T cell receptor beta chains below, sequenced in a study of naive and memory T cell subsets. A UMI-containing oligonucleotide was joined by 3' ligation to the TCR cDNA template. Amplification of ligated cDNA took four PCR rounds with SP2 and nested alpha and beta constant primers. TCRdb reanalysed the 5' RACE reads using MiXCR and keeps one entry per CDR3 protein. The data hold 55,000 to 70,000 distinct CDR3 sequences, with 5.5% to 8.5% observed a single time. These TCRs come from a male donor in good health.

Only a few counts were recorded for this clonotype. The chain combines TRBV7-8 with TRBJ1-5; D ambiguous. Between the trimmed V and J ends, which lost 2 bases and 3 bases, there was a span of 5 bases. Germline loops: CDR1 SGHVS, CDR2 FQNEAQ. The CDR3 loop spans 13 amino acids. As DNA, the CDR3 is TGTGCCAGCAGCTTATACGACAATCAGCCCCAGCATTTT. Its protein product is CASSLYDNQPQHF.

This clonotype appeared a few times. This rearrangement joins TRBV3-1 to TRBJ1-4, with TRBD1 as a possible D gene (5 bases). The CDR3 totals 13 residues. Deletions cut 6 bases from V and 8 bases from J, with 13 bases between. CDR1 and CDR2 (germline): LGHDT, YNNKEL (reference sequence). The chain's CDR3 is CASRGEDGEKLFF. The CDR3 nucleotides are TGTGCCAGCAGAGGGGAAGATGGGGAAAAACTGTTTTTT.

This clonotype was picked up many times. This chain uses TRBV5-5 with TRBJ2-1, with D possibly being TRBD2 (5 bases). V lost 3 bases and J lost 0, with 10 bases in between. There are 15 residues in the CDR3. Germline CDR1 is SGHKS and CDR2 is YYEKEE (reference sequence). CDR3 in DNA: TGTGCCAGCAGCTCGACGGGGAGCTCCTACAATGAGCAGTTCTTC. The encoded protein is CASSSTGSSYNEQFF.

The chain employs TRBV2 and TRBJ2-2, with D possibly TRBD2 on 6 matching bases. The V gene lost 5 bases and the J gene lost 6 bases, with 13 bases spanning the gap. The CDR3 contains 14 residues. The germline V gene encodes CDR1 SNHLY and CDR2 FYNNEI. The CDR3 nucleotides are TGTGCCAGCAGTCCACCGGGGGACCCCGGGGAGCTGTTTTTT. It specifies CASSPPGDPGELFF.

This clonotype was detected ten times or more. The chain is built from TRBV20-1 and TRBJ2-3, with no clear D. The CDR3 covers 11 residues. V lost 3 bases, J lost 4 bases, and 5 bases lay in between. CDR1 is DFQATT and CDR2 is SNEGSKA in the germline V gene (reference sequence). The CDR3 is CSASNADTQYF. The DNA for the CDR3 is TGCAGTGCTAGTAACGCAGATACGCAGTATTTT.

This clonotype appeared a few times. The chain has TRBV5-1 and TRBJ2-7, with a tentative D call TRBD1 (5 bases). The V gene's germline CDR1 is SGHRS and CDR2 YFSETQ. V lost 1 base and J 3 bases, leaving 11 bases between the germline ends. CDR3 length: 14 amino acids. Here the CDR3 DNA reads TGCGCCAGCAGCTTGCAGGGATCCCTCTACGAGCAGTACTTC. Amino acids: CASSLQGSLYEQYF. Based on the CDR3 plus reference TRBV5-1 and TRBJ2-7, the full variable domain is KAGVTQTPRYLIKTRGQQVTLSCSPISGHRSVSWYQQTPGQGLQFLFEYFSETQRNKGNFPGRFSGRQFSNSRSEMNVSTLELGDSALYLCASSLQGSLYEQYFGPGTRLTVT.

The rearrangement joins TRBV5-1 to TRBJ2-7; no clear D gene. There are 17 residues in the CDR3. V was trimmed by 0 bases and J by 0 bases, leaving 16 bases between them. Germline V gene sequence: CDR1 SGHRS, CDR2 YFSETQ. The CDR3 DNA reads as TGCGCCAGCAGCTTGGAGGCAGGAGTAACCGGCTCCTACGAGCAGTACTTC. It codes for CASSLEAGVTGSYEQYF.

The sample holds a few counts of this clonotype. The chain recombines TRBV27 with TRBJ2-2; D is tentatively TRBD1 or TRBD2 (5 bases each). Germline assignment: CDR1 MNHEY and CDR2 SMNVEV (reference sequence). V was cut by 6 bases and J by 0 bases, with 17 bases left in between. The CDR3 covers 17 residues. CDR3 region: CASRPGGALANTGELFF. For the CDR3, the DNA is TGTGCCAGCAGACCTGGGGGTGCCTTAGCGAACACCGGGGAGCTGTTTTTT.

This chain connects TRBV7-2 to TRBJ2-1, with TRBD2 matching over 9 bases. CDR3 length: 14 residues. J gave up 7 bases and V 7 bases, and 8 bases lay outside the gene matches. Per the germline V gene, CDR1 is SGHTA and CDR2 is FQGNSA. The CDR3 loop reads CASTMRTSVNEQFF. CDR3 sequence (DNA): TGTGCCAGCACCATGAGGACTAGCGTGAATGAGCAGTTCTTC. Combining the CDR3 with reference TRBV7-2 and TRBJ2-1 gives the whole variable domain GAGVSQSPSNKVTEKGKDVELRCDPISGHTALYWYRQSLGQGLEFLIYFQGNSAPDKSGLPSDRFSAERTGGSVSTLTIQRTQQEDSAVYLCASTMRTSVNEQFFGPGTRLTVL.

V is TRBV2 and J is TRBJ2-5; the D gene is possibly TRBD2 (5 bases). V shed 0 bases and J shed 4 bases, with 12 bases lying between them. Germline assignment: CDR1 SNHLY and CDR2 FYNNEI. The CDR3 contains 15 residues. CDR3 protein: CASSEALRARETQYF. The CDR3 bases are TGTGCCAGCAGTGAAGCGTTGCGGGCGAGAGAGACCCAGTACTTC.

This clonotype was detected many times. The chain is built from TRBV5-1 and TRBJ2-2, with TRBD1 as a possible D gene (5 bases). Germline CDR1 reads SGHRS; CDR2 reads YFSETQ. The CDR3 loop spans 16 amino acids. V was shortened by 4 bases and J by 2 bases, with 15 bases between the two germline ends. The CDR3 coding sequence is TGCGCCAGCAGCGCTCAGGCGACAGAAAACACCGGGGAGCTGTTTTTT. Its translation is CASSAQATENTGELFF. The entire variable domain, with the rest obtained from reference TRBV5-1 and TRBJ2-2, is as follows: KAGVTQTPRYLIKTRGQQVTLSCSPISGHRSVSWYQQTPGQGLQFLFEYFSETQRNKGNFPGRFSGRQFSNSRSEMNVSTLELGDSALYLCASSAQATENTGELFFGEGSRLTVL.

The genes are TRBV6-1 and TRBJ1-1; maybe TRBD1 (5 bases). The CDR3 contains 15 residues. The V and J ends lost 8 bases and 2 bases respectively, with 18 bases between them. Germline V gives CDR1 MNHNS, CDR2 SASEGT. CDR3 protein: CASAPRGRDNTEAFF. The DNA of the CDR3 is TGTGCCAGCGCGCCCCGGGGGAGGGACAACACTGAAGCTTTCTTT.

This clonotype has more than one count but fewer than ten. This chain links TRBV11-3 with TRBJ2-1; D might be TRBD1 (6 bases). Trimming removed 5 bases from V and 4 bases from J, with 15 bases in between. Per germline, CDR1 SGHNT and CDR2 YENEEA. The CDR3 consists of 15 residues. CDR3 DNA: TGTGCCAGCAGCCCCATGGGGGCGACTTACAATGAGCAGTTCTTC. Translating gives CASSPMGATYNEQFF.

The J gene is TRBJ2-5, the V gene TRBV4-1; either TRBD1 or TRBD2 may supply D (5 bases each). V was trimmed by 1 base and J by 2 bases, leaving 14 bases between them. Germline CDR1 reads MGHRA; CDR2 reads YSYEKL. The CDR3 is made up of 16 amino acids. This chain's CDR3 is CASSQGYGDQQETQYF. The CDR3 nucleotides are TGCGCCAGCAGCCAAGGTTATGGGGACCAACAAGAGACCCAGTACTTC.

This chain connects TRBV6-6 to TRBJ2-3; maybe TRBD2 (6 bases). The length of the CDR3 is 13 residues. CDR1 MNHNY and CDR2 SVGAGI come from the germline V gene (reference sequence). Trimming shortened V by 9 bases and J by 9 bases, and 19 bases separated the two germline ends. The DNA for the CDR3 is TGTGCCAGTTGGGGCGGGGACGGAGCCACGCAGTATTTT. Encoded protein: CASWGGDGATQYF.

This clonotype was recorded many times. CDR3 region: CASSLGQDTGELFF. As DNA, the CDR3 is TGCGCCAGCAGCTTGGGACAGGACACCGGGGAGCTGTTTTTT. The chain joins TRBV5-1 to TRBJ2-2, with D maybe TRBD1 (6 bases). The CDR3 loop spans 14 amino acids. Germline V gene data show CDR1 as SGHRS and CDR2 as YFSETQ. Trimming pared 0 bases from V and 3 bases from J, leaving 6 bases between.

J is TRBJ2-1 and V is TRBV6-5; TRBD2 agrees at 10 bases. V was pared by 0 bases and J by 12 bases, with 8 bases of the junction left unmatched. Germline V lookup: CDR1 MNHEY, CDR2 SVGAGI. CDR3 length: 15 amino acids. The CDR3 DNA reads as TGTGCCAGCAGTTACTCGAAACTAGCGGGGAGAGTGCAGTTCTTC. It codes for CASSYSKLAGRVQFF.

This clonotype was detected only a few times. V is TRBV5-4 and J is TRBJ2-1; either TRBD1 or TRBD2 may fit D (5 bases each). CDR3 length equals 16 residues. CDR1 SGHNT and CDR2 YYREEE come from the germline V gene (reference sequence). The V end lost 2 bases, the J end lost 7 bases, and 19 bases lay between the germline ends. In nucleotides, the CDR3 is TGTGCCAGCAGCTTAAGTTTAGGGACGGGGCTGAATGAGCAGTTCTTC. The encoded protein is CASSLSLGTGLNEQFF. Full variable domain (missing parts from reference TRBV5-4 and TRBJ2-1): ETGVTQSPTHLIKTRGQQVTLRCSSQSGHNTVSWYQQALGQGPQFIFQYYREEENGRGNFPPRFSGLQFPNYSSELNVNALELDDSALYLCASSLSLGTGLNEQFFGPGTRLTVL.

The chain uses TRBV20-1 and TRBJ1-6; tentatively, D is TRBD1 (6 bases). The CDR3 loop spans 14 amino acids. CDR1 is DFQATT, CDR2 SNEGSKA, per germline (reference sequence). V lost 5 bases to trimming and J lost 8 bases, with 16 bases between them. CDR3 nucleotides: TGCAGTGCTTGGGACAAAAGCATTCATTCACCCCTCCACTTT. Translating it yields CSAWDKSIHSPLHF.

In its sample, this clonotype was seen many times. The V and J genes are TRBV5-1 and TRBJ2-3, with D unresolved. Germline V gives CDR1 SGHRS, CDR2 YFSETQ. V was trimmed by 2 bases and J by 2 bases, leaving 9 bases between them. This CDR3 region has 14 residues. In DNA, the CDR3 is TGCGCCAGCAGCTTAACCGGTACCACAGATACGCAGTATTTT. This gives the protein CASSLTGTTDTQYF.

This clonotype has ten or more counts. The genes are TRBV12-5 and TRBJ1-5; 9 nucleotides align to TRBD1. Losses at the gene ends were 5 bases for V and 15 bases for J; bases not matched to a gene: 8. This CDR3 is built from 12 residues. The V gene's germline CDR1 is LGHNT and CDR2 FRNRAP. As DNA, the CDR3 is TGTGCTAGTGGTACCACAGGGGGCCTAGGGCATTTT. It translates to CASGTTGGLGHF.

The chain links TRBV3-1 to TRBJ2-1; D remains ambiguous. CDR1 is LGHDT and CDR2 is YNNKEL in the germline V gene (reference sequence). V gave up 3 bases and J gave up 3 bases, with 15 bases separating them. CDR3 size: 16 residues. The CDR3 here is CASSHAAGLYYNEQFF. The DNA for the CDR3 is TGTGCCAGCAGCCACGCCGCCGGCCTATACTACAATGAGCAGTTCTTC.

This clonotype showed up just a few times. The genes are TRBV5-4 and TRBJ2-2, with D unclear. The CDR3 has 14 amino acids. Germline V gene sequence: CDR1 SGHNT, CDR2 YYREEE (reference sequence). Trimming took 4 bases from V and 6 from J, leaving 13 bases between them. The CDR3 sequence: CASSPQTLAGELFF. The CDR3 DNA follows: TGTGCCAGCAGCCCCCAGACCCTAGCCGGGGAGCTGTTTTTT.

This clonotype has at least ten counts. The chain combines TRBV6-1 with TRBJ2-3, with TRBD2 matching over 10 bases. V trimming: 5 bases; J trimming: 4 bases; junction bases outside the gene matches: 9. This CDR3 region has 16 residues. Germline V gene lookup returns CDR1 MNHNS and CDR2 SASEGT. The CDR3, as DNA: TGTGCCAGCAGTAAACCAACTAGCGGGGTCCCAGATACGCAGTATTTT. It yields the protein CASSKPTSGVPDTQYF.

This clonotype appeared many times. This chain links TRBV6-6 with TRBJ2-7; D is unclear. The CDR3 has 12 amino acids. Germline CDR1 reads MNHNY; CDR2 reads SVGAGI (reference sequence). Trimming took 0 bases from V and 6 from J, leaving 6 bases between them. The CDR3 region is CASSYSTPEQYF. DNA of the CDR3: TGTGCCAGCAGTTACTCGACTCCCGAGCAGTACTTC.

In its sample, this clonotype ranks as medium-sized. CDR3 coding DNA: TGTGCCAGCAGCCCTCGGGACTCCGCTGAACCGGGGGAGCAGTACTTC. This sequence encodes CASSPRDSAEPGEQYF. The V and J genes are TRBV7-9 and TRBJ2-7; perhaps TRBD2 as D (6 bases). V lost 5 bases, J lost 7 bases, and 24 bases lay in between. The CDR3 has 16 amino acids. Per germline, CDR1 SEHNR and CDR2 FQNEAQ (reference sequence).

The chain recombines TRBV10-3 with TRBJ2-1, with TRBD1 identical over 7 bases. Germline trimming cut 10 bases from V and 5 bases from J; bases unmatched to any gene: 11. The CDR3 length is 14 residues. Germline-derived CDR1 and CDR2 are ENHRY and SYGVKD. DNA for the CDR3: TGTGCCACCTCAACCGGGACAGCCAACAATGAGCAGTTCTTC. It encodes CATSTGTANNEQFF.

Concerning this clonotype itself: A much larger clone is a single base away; this may be a read error. The chain couples TRBV3-1 to TRBJ1-6; 7 bases match TRBD1. CDR3 length equals 14 residues. In germline, CDR1 is LGHDT, CDR2 YNNKEL (reference sequence). V was pared by 8 bases and J by 4 bases, with 5 bases of the junction left unmatched. CDR3: CASSDRRYNSPLHF. For the CDR3, the DNA is TGTGCCAGCTCGGACAGGCGATATAATTCACCCCTCCACTTT.

Notes on this clonotype: An end of the junction differs from the germline gene, which may be a read error. The genes are TRBV28 and TRBJ2-7, with 8 bases that match TRBD2. The germline gives CDR1 MDHEN, CDR2 SYDVKM. The CDR3 is 20 residues long. In DNA form, the CDR3 reads TGTGCCAGCAGTTTAAATTTTGGTTCGGGGGGGGCGATCCTCTCCTATGAGCAGTACTTC. This gives the protein CASSLNFGSGGAILSYEQYF.

This clonotype was detected a few times. V and J are TRBV6-5 and TRBJ2-1, with D perhaps TRBD2 (6 bases). This CDR3 comprises 16 residues. V shed 6 bases and J shed 6 bases, with 21 bases lying between them. Germline CDR1 MNHEY, CDR2 SVGAGI. CDR3 nucleotides: TGTGCCAGCAGCGAACTACCGGGACTCCAAACCAATGAGCAGTTCTTC. It yields the protein CASSELPGLQTNEQFF.